Each of the 28 T cell receptor beta chains below was sequenced from the same sample in a study of T cell repertoires in cytomegalovirus infection. MiXCR, applied by TCRdb to the reads, yields one record per CDR3 protein. The sample includes 110,000 to 150,000 distinct CDR3 sequences, roughly 6% seen only once; the top ten take approximately 19%. The sample comprised PBMCs. These receptors were collected from a human donor in good health (CMV status not recorded). Some clones in this sample may be carry-over from other donors' samples.

V is TRBV11-2 and J is TRBJ2-3; tentatively, D is TRBD2 (5 bases). The V and J ends lost 4 bases and 0 bases respectively, with 11 bases between them. Per germline, CDR1 SGHAT and CDR2 FQNNGV. The CDR3 loop spans 15 amino acids. The CDR3 sequence is CASSSPGSSTDTQYF. The CDR3 DNA reads TGTGCCAGCAGCTCTCCGGGAAGCAGCACAGATACGCAGTATTTT. Full variable domain (rest looked up from reference TRBV11-2 and TRBJ2-3): EAGVAQSPRYKIIEKRQSVAFWCNPISGHATLYWYQQILGQGPKLLIQFQNNGVVDDSQLPKDRFSAERLKGVDSTLKIQPAKLEDSAVYLCASSSPGSSTDTQYFGPGTRLTVL.

Many counts were recorded for this clonotype. The chain is built from TRBV7-2 and TRBJ2-5; 8 nucleotides agree with TRBD2. J was trimmed by 5 bases and V by 2 bases; bases with no gene match: 13. CDR1 is SGHTA, CDR2 FQGNSA, per germline. This CDR3 spans 17 amino acids. The CDR3 loop is CASSLYRVLGGEETQYF. The CDR3 coding sequence is TGTGCCAGCAGCTTATATAGGGTACTCGGGGGGGAGGAGACCCAGTACTTC.

The CDR3 here is CSAIATNEKLFF. DNA of the CDR3: TGCAGTGCTATTGCAACTAATGAAAAACTGTTTTTT. The chain has TRBV20-1 and TRBJ1-4; D is unresolved. V gave up 4 bases and J gave up 0 bases, with 3 bases separating them. The CDR3 contains 12 residues. Per germline, CDR1 DFQATT and CDR2 SNEGSKA (reference sequence).

This clonotype appeared many times. The chain employs TRBV7-3 and TRBJ2-3, with D perhaps being TRBD1 or TRBD2 (5 bases each). V was pared by 5 bases and J by 0 bases, with 9 bases between. Per the germline V gene, CDR1 is SGHTA and CDR2 is FQGTGA. The CDR3 loop spans 14 amino acids. In DNA form, the CDR3 reads TGTGCCAGCAGCCAGAGGGACAGCACAGATACGCAGTATTTT. Protein: CASSQRDSTDTQYF.

Many counts were recorded for this clonotype. J is TRBJ2-3 and V is TRBV7-2, with 7 bases lining up with TRBD2. Trimming removed 4 bases from V and 11 bases from J; junction bases left unmatched: 9. CDR3 length: 13 residues. Germline V gives CDR1 SGHTA, CDR2 FQGNSA. The CDR3 region has the DNA TGTGCCAGCAGCTCTAACCGGGGGGTTAAGCAGTATTTT. This encodes CASSSNRGVKQYF. Full variable domain (missing parts from reference TRBV7-2 and TRBJ2-3): GAGVSQSPSNKVTEKGKDVELRCDPISGHTALYWYRQSLGQGLEFLIYFQGNSAPDKSGLPSDRFSAERTGGSVSTLTIQRTQQEDSAVYLCASSSNRGVKQYFGPGTRLTVL.

This clonotype was counted many times. The rearrangement uses TRBV6-1 and TRBJ1-5; TRBD1 might be the D (5 bases). V was pared by 0 bases and J by 0 bases, with 21 bases between. The V gene's germline CDR1 is MNHNS and CDR2 SASEGT. The CDR3 is made up of 20 amino acids. CDR3 amino acids: CASSEAPGAHASNSNQPQHF. CDR3 coding DNA: TGTGCCAGCAGTGAAGCGCCCGGGGCGCACGCTTCTAATAGCAATCAGCCCCAGCATTTT.

This sequence joins TRBV25-1 and TRBJ2-7, with D possibly TRBD2 on 6 matching bases. V lost 5 bases and J lost 7, with 15 bases in between. The CDR3 sequence is 13 residues long. The V gene's germline CDR1 is MGHDK and CDR2 SYGVNS. CDR3: CASSLGGLREQYF. The CDR3 DNA reads TGTGCCAGCAGTCTCGGAGGGTTGAGGGAGCAGTACTTC.

The J gene is TRBJ2-5, the V gene TRBV20-1; D possibly uses TRBD1 or TRBD2 (6 bases each). Trimming cost V 5 bases and J 1 base, with 14 bases left between them. This CDR3 is built from 14 residues. Germline V lookup: CDR1 DFQATT, CDR2 SNEGSKA (reference sequence). The CDR3 region has the DNA TGCAGTGCTCCTTCCCCGGGGGCCCAAGAGACCCAGTACTTC. Translated, it gives CSAPSPGAQETQYF.

This clonotype has a count of ten or more. The chain has TRBV28 and TRBJ1-5; no definite D call. V was clipped by 6 bases and J by 7 bases, with 13 bases between them. Germline CDR1 and CDR2: MDHEN and SYDVKM. The CDR3 consists of 13 residues. CDR3 in amino acids: CASSRRGLQPQHF. Written as DNA, the CDR3 is TGTGCCAGCAGCCGACGAGGTCTCCAGCCCCAGCATTTT. The complete variable domain, with remaining parts taken from reference TRBV28 and TRBJ1-5, reads DVKVTQSSRYLVKRTGEKVFLECVQDMDHENMFWYRQDPGLGLRLIYFSYDVKMKEKGDIPEGYSVSREKKERFSLILESASTNQTSMYLCASSRRGLQPQHFGDGTRLSIL.

On this clonotype: With a much larger clone just one base away, this may be a read error. CDR3 region: CASRTVLAGGREQYF. The CDR3 coding sequence is TGTGCCAGCCGGACCGTCTTAGCGGGGGGGCGCGAGCAGTACTTC. This chain joins TRBV7-8 and TRBJ2-7, with 11 bases aligning to TRBD2. The trim removed 8 bases at V and 6 bases at J, leaving 12 bases unmatched. This CDR3 spans 15 amino acids. Germline V gene sequence: CDR1 SGHVS, CDR2 FQNEAQ.

Only a few counts were recorded for this clonotype. J is TRBJ1-1 and V is TRBV10-3, with D unresolved. The germline V gene encodes CDR1 ENHRY and CDR2 SYGVKD. This CDR3 contains 14 residues. The ends were cut back, 6 bases at V and 1 base at J, with 12 bases in the middle. CDR3 sequence reads: CAISLPGRNTEAFF. The CDR3 nucleotides are TGTGCCATCAGCCTTCCCGGGAGGAACACTGAAGCTTTCTTT.

V usage is TRBV2 and J usage is TRBJ1-2; TRBD1 matches at 8 bases. With V trimmed by 7 bases and J by 2 bases, 9 bases remained unmatched. CDR1 and CDR2 (germline): SNHLY, FYNNEI. CDR3 length: 15 amino acids. In DNA, the CDR3 is TGTGCCAGCATACCGGCCCGACAGGGGAACTATGGCTACACCTTC. Translating gives CASIPARQGNYGYTF.

V gene TRBV29-1 combines with J gene TRBJ1-3; D ambiguous. Germline assignment: CDR1 SQVTM and CDR2 ANQGSEA. The CDR3 extends over 12 amino acids. Trimming left V 6 bases short and J 3 bases short, with 9 bases between. DNA of the CDR3: TGCAGCGTAGCGGACGGTGGAAACACCATATATTTT. Translating gives CSVADGGNTIYF.

V gene TRBV20-1 combines with J gene TRBJ1-1, with D perhaps TRBD1 (5 bases). The CDR3 runs 13 residues. The V gene's germline CDR1 is DFQATT and CDR2 SNEGSKA (reference sequence). V was trimmed by 3 bases and J by 4 bases, leaving 12 bases between them. CDR3 protein: CSASRAISTEAFF. Here the CDR3 DNA reads TGCAGTGCTAGCAGGGCTATCTCCACTGAAGCTTTCTTT.

This clonotype was counted ten times or more. This chain joins TRBV7-8 and TRBJ1-1; 8 bases match TRBD1. V lost 5 bases and J lost 6; bases outside the gene matches: 11. The CDR3 totals 15 residues. Germline CDR1 reads SGHVS; CDR2 reads FQNEAQ. Here the CDR3 reads CASSPPDRVSSEAFF. In nucleotides, the CDR3 is TGTGCCAGCAGCCCACCGGACAGGGTGTCGTCTGAAGCTTTCTTT.

This clonotype was observed at least ten times. This chain joins TRBV18 and TRBJ2-3, with D uncertain. Germline CDR1 reads KGHSH; CDR2 reads LQKENI. This CDR3 region has 12 residues. With 6 bases removed from V and 6 bases from J, the gap between germline ends came to 10 bases. The CDR3 sequence is CASSSRLDTQYF. DNA of the CDR3: TGTGCCAGCTCCAGCAGGTTGGATACGCAGTATTTT.

Only a few counts were recorded for this clonotype. This chain connects TRBV23-1 to TRBJ1-5; TRBD1 is a possible D gene (6 bases). TRBV23-1 counts as an open reading frame of uncertain function. The CDR3 runs to 14 residues. V lost 6 bases, J lost 4 bases, and 13 bases lay in between. CDR3 nucleotides: TGCGCCAGCAGACAGGGACATCTGAATCAGCCCCAGCATTTT. It codes for CASRQGHLNQPQHF.

This clonotype was counted many times. This chain connects TRBV7-8 to TRBJ2-2; D is unclear. Germline loops: CDR1 SGHVS, CDR2 FQNEAQ. CDR3 length equals 13 residues. V gave up 8 bases and J gave up 1 base, with 8 bases separating them. This CDR3 is CASRMENTGELFF. CDR3 DNA sequence: TGTGCCAGCCGTATGGAGAACACCGGGGAGCTGTTTTTT.

There are many counts of this clonotype. The chain's CDR3 is CASSFWVNTEAFF. The CDR3 DNA reads TGTGCCAGCAGCTTTTGGGTGAACACTGAAGCTTTCTTT. The chain links TRBV7-2 to TRBJ1-1; D not resolved. V dropped 3 bases and J dropped 0 bases, with 5 bases sitting between them. CDR1 and CDR2 from the germline V gene are SGHTA and FQGNSA. The CDR3 consists of 13 residues.

This clonotype came up a few times. The genes are TRBV5-6 and TRBJ2-3, with D perhaps TRBD2 (6 bases). There are 17 residues in the CDR3. Per germline, CDR1 SGHDT and CDR2 YYEEEE. V was trimmed by 2 bases and J by 5 bases, leaving 21 bases between them. CDR3 residues: CASSFGKLGTSGDTQYF. CDR3 sequence (DNA): TGTGCCAGCAGCTTTGGGAAGCTAGGGACTTCGGGAGATACGCAGTATTTT.

The sample holds many counts of this clonotype. The chain couples TRBV11-2 to TRBJ2-2; a possible D gene is TRBD2 (5 bases). The ends were cut back, 5 bases at V and 4 bases at J, with 17 bases in the middle. CDR1 is SGHAT and CDR2 is FQNNGV in the germline V gene. There are 16 residues in the CDR3. The CDR3 nucleotides read TGTGCCAGCAGCCGGGCTACGCTAGCAGGCACCGGGGAGCTGTTTTTT. It encodes CASSRATLAGTGELFF.

This clonotype was detected ten times or more. This chain uses TRBV5-6 with TRBJ1-5; D is uncertain. This CDR3 has 14 amino acids. V dropped 2 bases and J dropped 3 bases, with 9 bases sitting between them. Germline values: CDR1 SGHDT, CDR2 YYEEEE. The DNA of the CDR3 is TGTGCCAGCAGCTTAGACCCCGCCAATCAGCCCCAGCATTTT. This translates into CASSLDPANQPQHF.

This clonotype has a count of ten or more. The V and J genes are TRBV5-6 and TRBJ1-1; perhaps TRBD1 as D (6 bases). This CDR3 contains 16 residues. Trimming removed 5 bases from V and 5 bases from J, with 22 bases in between. Germline values: CDR1 SGHDT, CDR2 YYEEEE. This CDR3 reads CASSSDRRGYRTEAFF. For the CDR3, the DNA is TGTGCCAGCAGTTCGGATCGGAGGGGGTATCGTACTGAAGCTTTCTTT. The whole variable domain, remainder taken from reference TRBV5-6 and TRBJ1-1, is DAGVTQSPTHLIKTRGQQVTLRCSPKSGHDTVSWYQQALGQGPQFIFQYYEEEERQRGNFPDRFSGHQFPNYSSELNVNALLLGDSALYLCASSSDRRGYRTEAFFGQGTRLTVV.

This clonotype was found many times. The J gene is TRBJ2-3, the V gene TRBV7-2, with TRBD2 as a possible D gene (6 bases). CDR1 and CDR2 from the germline V gene are SGHTA and FQGNSA. The CDR3 extends over 15 amino acids. V gave up 11 bases and J gave up 1 base, with 19 bases separating them. DNA for the CDR3: TGTGCCTCTCTCTTGGTATGGGGGGGCACAGATACGCAGTATTTT. Translated: CASLLVWGGTDTQYF.

This clonotype was seen many times. The rearrangement uses TRBV7-2 and TRBJ2-1, with D possibly called TRBD1 or TRBD2 (5 bases each). Germline V CDR1 and CDR2: SGHTA, FQGNSA. V was cut by 1 base and J by 9 bases, with 16 bases left in between. CDR3 length: 15 residues. The CDR3 region is CASSLGGSWLGEQFF. For the CDR3, the DNA is TGTGCCAGCAGCTTAGGGGGGTCGTGGTTGGGTGAGCAGTTCTTC. The whole variable domain, remainder taken from reference TRBV7-2 and TRBJ2-1, is GAGVSQSPSNKVTEKGKDVELRCDPISGHTALYWYRQSLGQGLEFLIYFQGNSAPDKSGLPSDRFSAERTGGSVSTLTIQRTQQEDSAVYLCASSLGGSWLGEQFFGPGTRLTVL.

This clonotype was found many times. This chain links TRBV7-8 with TRBJ2-1, with 8 bases aligning to TRBD2. Germline-derived CDR1 and CDR2 are SGHVS and FQNEAQ. V was pared by 0 bases and J by 5 bases, with 6 bases of the junction left unmatched. This CDR3 region has 16 residues. CDR3 nucleotides: TGTGCCAGCAGCTTAGCGTTCCGCGGGGGGAACAATGAGCAGTTCTTC. Translation gives CASSLAFRGGNNEQFF.

Ten or more counts support this clonotype. The chain couples TRBV7-9 to TRBJ2-2; 9 nucleotides line up with TRBD1. J gave up 4 bases and V 6 bases, and 6 bases lay outside the gene matches. Germline V lookup: CDR1 SEHNR, CDR2 FQNEAQ (reference sequence). CDR3 length equals 15 residues. The DNA of the CDR3 is TGTGCCAGCAGTCTACAGGGGGCTGGCACCGGGGAGCTGTTTTTT. This sequence encodes CASSLQGAGTGELFF.

This clonotype appeared many times. The chain links TRBV7-9 to TRBJ1-2; D uncertain. The ends were cut back, 0 bases at V and 3 bases at J, with 5 bases in the middle. From germline, CDR1 is SEHNR and CDR2 FQNEAQ (reference sequence). There are 13 residues in the CDR3. The CDR3 protein is CASSLAVYYGYTF. DNA for the CDR3: TGTGCCAGCAGCTTAGCAGTTTACTATGGCTACACCTTC.